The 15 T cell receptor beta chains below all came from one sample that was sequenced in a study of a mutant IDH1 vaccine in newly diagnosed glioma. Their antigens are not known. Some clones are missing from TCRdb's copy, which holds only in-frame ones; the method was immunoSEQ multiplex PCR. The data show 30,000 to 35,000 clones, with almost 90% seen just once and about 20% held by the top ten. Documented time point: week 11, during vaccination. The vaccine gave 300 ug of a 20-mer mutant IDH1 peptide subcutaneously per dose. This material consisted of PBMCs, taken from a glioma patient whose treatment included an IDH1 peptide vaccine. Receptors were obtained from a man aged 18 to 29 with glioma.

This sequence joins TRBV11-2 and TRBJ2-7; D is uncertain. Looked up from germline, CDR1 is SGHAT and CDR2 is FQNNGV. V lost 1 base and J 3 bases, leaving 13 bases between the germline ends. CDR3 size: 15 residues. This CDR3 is CASSLGTSALYEQYF. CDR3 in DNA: TGTGCCAGCAGCTTAGGGACCAGCGCGCTCTACGAGCAGTACTTC.

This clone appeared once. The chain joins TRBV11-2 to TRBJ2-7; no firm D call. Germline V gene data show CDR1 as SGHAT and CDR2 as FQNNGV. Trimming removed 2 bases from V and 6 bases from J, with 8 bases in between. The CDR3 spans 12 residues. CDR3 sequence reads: CASSLYNGEQYF. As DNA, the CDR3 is TGTGCCAGCAGCTTATATAACGGCGAGCAGTACTTC. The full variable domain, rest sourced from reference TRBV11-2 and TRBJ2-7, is EAGVAQSPRYKIIEKRQSVAFWCNPISGHATLYWYQQILGQGPKLLIQFQNNGVVDDSQLPKDRFSAERLKGVDSTLKIQPAKLEDSAVYLCASSLYNGEQYFGPGTRLTVT.

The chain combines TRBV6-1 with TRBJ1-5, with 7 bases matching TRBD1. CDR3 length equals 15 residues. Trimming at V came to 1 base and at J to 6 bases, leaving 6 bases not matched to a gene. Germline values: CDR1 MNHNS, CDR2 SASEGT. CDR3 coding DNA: TGTGCCAGCAGTGAAGGACAGGGCGAGTTTCAGCCCCAGCATTTT. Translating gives CASSEGQGEFQPQHF.

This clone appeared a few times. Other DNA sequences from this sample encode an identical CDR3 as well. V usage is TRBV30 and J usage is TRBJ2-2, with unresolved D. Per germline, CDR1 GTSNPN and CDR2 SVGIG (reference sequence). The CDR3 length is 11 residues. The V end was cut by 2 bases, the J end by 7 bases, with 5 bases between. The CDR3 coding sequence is TGTGCCTGGAGTAGGAGCGGGGAGCTGTTTTTT. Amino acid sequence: CAWSRSGELFF.

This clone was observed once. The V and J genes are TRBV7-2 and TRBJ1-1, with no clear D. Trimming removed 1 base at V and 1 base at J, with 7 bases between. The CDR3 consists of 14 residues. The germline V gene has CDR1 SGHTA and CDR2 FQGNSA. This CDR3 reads CASSLGPSNTEAFF. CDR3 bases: TGTGCCAGCAGCTTAGGTCCCTCGAACACTGAAGCTTTCTTT. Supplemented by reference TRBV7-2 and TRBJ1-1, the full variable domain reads GAGVSQSPSNKVTEKGKDVELRCDPISGHTALYWYRQSLGQGLEFLIYFQGNSAPDKSGLPSDRFSAERTGGSVSTLTIQRTQQEDSAVYLCASSLGPSNTEAFFGQGTRLTVV.

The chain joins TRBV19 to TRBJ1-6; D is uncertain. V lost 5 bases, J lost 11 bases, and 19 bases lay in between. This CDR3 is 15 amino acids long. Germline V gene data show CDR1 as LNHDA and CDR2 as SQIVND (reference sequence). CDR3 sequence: CASSGDGRAVAPLHF. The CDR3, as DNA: TGTGCCAGTAGTGGCGACGGTAGAGCCGTAGCACCCCTCCACTTT.

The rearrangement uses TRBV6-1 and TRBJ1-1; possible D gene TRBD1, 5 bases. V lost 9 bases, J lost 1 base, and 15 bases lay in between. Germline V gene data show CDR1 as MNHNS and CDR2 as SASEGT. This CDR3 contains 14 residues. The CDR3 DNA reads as TGTGCCAGTAGGGACCGTCGGGGGAACACTGAAGCTTTCTTT. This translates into CASRDRRGNTEAFF.

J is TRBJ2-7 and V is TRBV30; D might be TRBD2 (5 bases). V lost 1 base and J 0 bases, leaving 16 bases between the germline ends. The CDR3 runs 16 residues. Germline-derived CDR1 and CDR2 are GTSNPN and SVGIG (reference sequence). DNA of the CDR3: TGTGCCTGGAGTGCAAATTGGGGAGTCCACTCCTACGAGCAGTACTTC. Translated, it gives CAWSANWGVHSYEQYF.

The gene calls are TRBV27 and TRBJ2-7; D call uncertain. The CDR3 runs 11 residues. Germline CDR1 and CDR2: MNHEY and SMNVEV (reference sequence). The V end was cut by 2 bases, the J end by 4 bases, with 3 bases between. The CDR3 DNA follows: TGTGCCAGCAGTTTAGGTTACGAGCAGTACTTC. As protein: CASSLGYEQYF.

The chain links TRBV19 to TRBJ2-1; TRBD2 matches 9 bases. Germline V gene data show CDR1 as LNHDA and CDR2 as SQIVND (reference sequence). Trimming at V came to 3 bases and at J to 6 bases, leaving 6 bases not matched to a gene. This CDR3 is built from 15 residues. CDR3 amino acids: CASSMRVAGANEQFF. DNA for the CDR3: TGTGCCAGTAGTATGAGGGTAGCGGGAGCCAATGAGCAGTTCTTC.

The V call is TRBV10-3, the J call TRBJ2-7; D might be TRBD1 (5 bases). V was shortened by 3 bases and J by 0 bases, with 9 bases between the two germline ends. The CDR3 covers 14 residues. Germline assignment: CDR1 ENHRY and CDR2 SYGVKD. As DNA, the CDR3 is TGTGCCATCAGTGATGGGCAGGGCTCCTACGAGCAGTACTTC. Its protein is CAISDGQGSYEQYF.

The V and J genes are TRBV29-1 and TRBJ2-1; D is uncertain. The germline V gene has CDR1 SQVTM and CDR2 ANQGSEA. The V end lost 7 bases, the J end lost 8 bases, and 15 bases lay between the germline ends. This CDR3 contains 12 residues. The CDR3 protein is CSASYLFHEQFF. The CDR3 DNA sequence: TGCAGCGCTTCGTACTTGTTCCATGAGCAGTTCTTC.

The CDR3 reads CASSGDRVGGYTF. CDR3 sequence (DNA): TGCGCCAGCAGCGGAGACAGGGTTGGAGGCTACACCTTC. The genes are TRBV5-1 and TRBJ1-2; 7 positions match TRBD1. V shed 4 bases, J shed 8 bases, and the junction held 8 bases outside the gene matches. Germline CDR1 reads SGHRS; CDR2 reads YFSETQ. The CDR3 sequence is 13 residues long.

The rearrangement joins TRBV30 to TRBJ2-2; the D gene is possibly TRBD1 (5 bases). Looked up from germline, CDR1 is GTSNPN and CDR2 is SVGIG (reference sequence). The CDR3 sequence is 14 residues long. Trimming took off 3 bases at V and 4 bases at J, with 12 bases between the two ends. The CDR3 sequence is CAWRAGWSTGELFF. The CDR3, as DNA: TGTGCCTGGAGGGCAGGGTGGTCCACCGGGGAGCTGTTTTTT.

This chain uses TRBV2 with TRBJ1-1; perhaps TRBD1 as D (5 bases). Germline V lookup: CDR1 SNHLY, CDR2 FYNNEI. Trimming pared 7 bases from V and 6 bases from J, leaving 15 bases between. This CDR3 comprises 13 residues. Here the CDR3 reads CASTGTAGAEAFF. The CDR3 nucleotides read TGTGCCAGCACAGGGACGGCCGGGGCTGAAGCTTTCTTT.